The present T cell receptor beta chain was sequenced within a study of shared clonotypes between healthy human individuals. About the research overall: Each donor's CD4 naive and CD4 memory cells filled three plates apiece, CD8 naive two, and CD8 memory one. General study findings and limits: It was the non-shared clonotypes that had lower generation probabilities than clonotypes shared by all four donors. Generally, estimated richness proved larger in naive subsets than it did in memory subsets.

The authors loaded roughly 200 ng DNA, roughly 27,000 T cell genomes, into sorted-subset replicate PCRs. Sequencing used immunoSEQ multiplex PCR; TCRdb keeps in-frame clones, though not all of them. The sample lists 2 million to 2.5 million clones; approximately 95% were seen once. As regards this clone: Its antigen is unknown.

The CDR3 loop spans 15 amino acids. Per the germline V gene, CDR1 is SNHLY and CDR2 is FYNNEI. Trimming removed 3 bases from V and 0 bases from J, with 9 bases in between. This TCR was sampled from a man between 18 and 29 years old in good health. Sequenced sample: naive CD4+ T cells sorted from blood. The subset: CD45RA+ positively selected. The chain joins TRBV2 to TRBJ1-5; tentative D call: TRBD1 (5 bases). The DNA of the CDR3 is TGTGCCAGCAGTGAGTCCAGGGCTAGCAATCAGCCCCAGCATTTT. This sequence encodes CASSESRASNQPQHF.